These 28 T cell receptor beta chains originate from one sample sequenced in a study of blood T cell repertoires in COVID-19. Only in-frame clones appear in the TCRdb table, and some are missing; sequencing was by immunoSEQ multiplex PCR. The repertoire holds more than 95,000 clones, with just over 90% as singletons. The sequenced sample consisted of peripheral blood. The receptor set was obtained from a man aged 55-75 years with acute or convalescent COVID-19.

V is TRBV2 and J is TRBJ2-6; the match to TRBD1 covers 7 bases. Germline assignment: CDR1 SNHLY and CDR2 FYNNEI. The V segment lost 6 bases and the J segment 4 bases; nucleotides outside the gene matches: 6. The CDR3 runs to 15 residues. The CDR3 spells CASRADRAGANVLTF. CDR3 DNA: TGTGCCAGCAGGGCCGACAGGGCCGGGGCCAACGTCCTGACTTTC.

Written as DNA, the CDR3 is TGTGCCAGCTCACCACCGCGAGGGACTAGCGGGGGGGCCTACAATGAGCAGTTCTTC. Its protein is CASSPPRGTSGGAYNEQFF. V and J are TRBV18 and TRBJ2-1, with TRBD2 matching 16 bases. The CDR3 is 19 amino acids. Germline V gene lookup returns CDR1 KGHSH and CDR2 LQKENI. V was clipped by 0 bases and J by 2 bases; unmatched bases: 4.

This chain links TRBV7-9 with TRBJ1-1; D is uncertain. V dropped 0 bases and J dropped 5 bases, with 13 bases sitting between them. The CDR3 covers 15 residues. In germline, CDR1 is SEHNR, CDR2 FQNEAQ (reference sequence). The CDR3 loop reads CASSLASTGKTEAFF. CDR3 nucleotide sequence: TGTGCCAGCAGCTTAGCGTCGACCGGGAAGACTGAAGCTTTCTTT.

The V and J genes are TRBV19 and TRBJ2-1; tentative D call: TRBD1 (6 bases). The germline CDR1 and CDR2 sequences are LNHDA and SQIVND (reference sequence). V dropped 7 bases and J dropped 10 bases, with 20 bases sitting between them. CDR3 size: 14 residues. The CDR3 bases are TGTGCCAGTACCACCGGGACGAAAAGGGGGGAGCAGTTCTTC. Amino acid sequence: CASTTGTKRGEQFF.

This rearrangement joins TRBV19 to TRBJ1-2; no clear D gene. V was clipped by 7 bases and J by 0 bases, with 6 bases between them. The germline V gene encodes CDR1 LNHDA and CDR2 SQIVND (reference sequence). This CDR3 comprises 12 residues. DNA for the CDR3: TGTGCCAGTACGAGGACTAACTATGGCTACACCTTC. It encodes CASTRTNYGYTF.

In its sample, this clone was seen a few times. The chain uses TRBV11-2 and TRBJ1-1; D is undetermined. V was clipped by 1 base and J by 7 bases, with 13 bases between them. This CDR3 has 14 residues. In germline, CDR1 is SGHAT, CDR2 FQNNGV. CDR3 sequence reads: CASSLVPSLREAFF. The DNA for the CDR3 is TGTGCCAGCAGCTTAGTTCCGTCTCTACGTGAAGCTTTCTTT. Variable domain in full (rest from reference TRBV11-2 and TRBJ1-1): EAGVAQSPRYKIIEKRQSVAFWCNPISGHATLYWYQQILGQGPKLLIQFQNNGVVDDSQLPKDRFSAERLKGVDSTLKIQPAKLEDSAVYLCASSLVPSLREAFFGQGTRLTVV.

The rearrangement uses TRBV5-1 and TRBJ2-3, with 7 bases identical to TRBD1. Germline CDR1 reads SGHRS; CDR2 reads YFSETQ. V lost 0 bases and J lost 2; bases outside the gene matches: 6. The CDR3 covers 16 residues. The CDR3 loop is CASSLGPQGDTDTQYF. CDR3 sequence (DNA): TGCGCCAGCAGCTTGGGGCCGCAGGGGGACACAGATACGCAGTATTTT.

The chain recombines TRBV5-5 with TRBJ2-5, with D possibly being TRBD1 (5 bases). Trimming took 6 bases from V and 1 from J, leaving 13 bases between them. This CDR3 has 14 amino acids. Germline V gene lookup returns CDR1 SGHKS and CDR2 YYEKEE (reference sequence). CDR3 loop: CASTPDRFQETQYF. As DNA, the CDR3 is TGTGCCAGCACCCCTGACAGATTCCAAGAGACCCAGTACTTC.

The chain joins TRBV30 to TRBJ1-6; the D gene is possibly TRBD1 (5 bases). V lost 2 bases and J lost 10, with 18 bases in between. This CDR3 region has 15 residues. The germline gives CDR1 GTSNPN, CDR2 SVGIG (reference sequence). The CDR3: CAWSTPGMSRSPLHF. In DNA, the CDR3 is TGTGCCTGGAGTACCCCAGGGATGTCGCGCTCACCCCTCCACTTT.

The chain's CDR3 is CASSLETGPYEQYF. The CDR3 region has the DNA TGCGCCAGCAGCTTGGAGACAGGGCCCTACGAGCAGTACTTC. This chain joins TRBV5-1 and TRBJ2-7; TRBD1 aligns across 7 bases. CDR1 and CDR2 from the germline V gene are SGHRS and YFSETQ. The CDR3 has 14 residues. J was trimmed by 2 bases and V by 0 bases; bases with no gene match: 2.

The chain employs TRBV19 and TRBJ1-5, with 7 bases lining up with TRBD1. There are 17 residues in the CDR3. The germline V gene encodes CDR1 LNHDA and CDR2 SQIVND (reference sequence). The V and J ends lost 1 base and 2 bases, in that order; junction bases with no gene match: 8. The CDR3 reads CASSIVSRDSRNQPQHF. DNA of the CDR3: TGTGCCAGTAGTATAGTGTCCCGGGACAGCCGCAATCAGCCCCAGCATTTT.

The V gene is TRBV5-1, the J gene TRBJ1-2, with D possibly being TRBD1 (5 bases). Germline values: CDR1 SGHRS, CDR2 YFSETQ. CDR3 length equals 14 residues. V was trimmed by 0 bases and J by 3 bases, leaving 9 bases between them. CDR3 loop: CASSLGAGDYGYTF. The DNA for the CDR3 is TGCGCCAGCAGCTTGGGGGCGGGGGACTATGGCTACACCTTC.

CDR3 bases: TGTGCCAGCAGTTACCACAGGGGGAACACTGAAGCTTTCTTT. It is translated as CASSYHRGNTEAFF. The chain links TRBV6-5 to TRBJ1-1, with 7 positions matching TRBD1. Germline trimming cut 2 bases from V and 1 base from J; bases unmatched to any gene: 1. The CDR3 covers 14 residues. CDR1 and CDR2 (germline): MNHEY, SVGAGI.

The CDR3 DNA sequence: TGTGCCACCAGCGATAGGGGGACAGGTCACTACACCTTC. Translation: CATSDRGTGHYTF. The chain couples TRBV24-1 to TRBJ1-2, with 8 nucleotides matching TRBD1. J was trimmed by 10 bases and V by 7 bases; bases with no gene match: 10. Germline CDR1 is KGHDR and CDR2 is SFDVKD. CDR3 size: 13 residues.

The chain uses TRBV11-2 and TRBJ2-1; no definite D call. Trimming cost V 0 bases and J 4 bases, with 4 bases left between them. The CDR3 is 13 residues long. Germline CDR1 SGHAT, CDR2 FQNNGV. CDR3 loop: CASSLDSYNEQFF. The CDR3 DNA reads as TGTGCCAGCAGCTTAGACTCTTACAATGAGCAGTTCTTC.

The DNA of the CDR3 is TGTGCCGCGTCACAGGAGTATAGCAATCAGCCCCAGCATTTT. Translating it yields CAASQEYSNQPQHF. The gene calls are TRBV10-3 and TRBJ1-5; a possible D gene is TRBD1 (5 bases). Trimming pared 11 bases from V and 0 bases from J, leaving 14 bases between. The CDR3 has 14 residues. Looked up from germline, CDR1 is ENHRY and CDR2 is SYGVKD.

The gene calls are TRBV18 and TRBJ1-4; 8 bases fit TRBD1. CDR1 is KGHSH and CDR2 is LQKENI in the germline V gene. The CDR3 runs to 16 residues. Trimming removed 3 bases from V and 0 bases from J; junction bases left unmatched: 3. This CDR3 reads CASSPQGAATNEKLFF. The CDR3 DNA reads as TGTGCCAGCTCACCCCAGGGGGCTGCAACTAATGAAAAACTGTTTTTT.

This chain connects TRBV11-1 to TRBJ1-2; a weak D match, TRBD1 (6 bases). This CDR3 has 14 amino acids. Germline CDR1 reads SGHAT; CDR2 reads FQDESV (reference sequence). Trimming pared 4 bases from V and 2 bases from J, leaving 11 bases between. The DNA for the CDR3 is TGTGCCAGCAGCTCCCGAACAGGGAACTATGGCTACACCTTC. Protein: CASSSRTGNYGYTF.

This chain joins TRBV5-1 and TRBJ1-1; 8 bases match TRBD1. Per germline, CDR1 SGHRS and CDR2 YFSETQ. The CDR3 contains 16 residues. The J segment lost 2 bases and the V segment lost 1 base, leaving 7 bases of the junction unmatched. The CDR3 here is CASSLRQGKPNTEAFF. The CDR3 DNA reads as TGCGCCAGCAGCTTGAGACAGGGGAAACCCAACACTGAAGCTTTCTTT.

V usage is TRBV12-3 or TRBV12-4 and J usage is TRBJ1-5; no clear D. V gave up 5 bases and J gave up 6 bases, with 11 bases separating them. CDR3 length: 13 residues. The CDR3 DNA follows: TGTGCCAGCAGTCCTGAGGGAGGTCAGCCCCAGCATTTT. This encodes CASSPEGGQPQHF.

V is TRBV2 and J is TRBJ1-2, with D possibly being TRBD1 (6 bases). Germline lookup yields CDR1 SNHLY and CDR2 FYNNEI. Trimming left V 6 bases short and J 4 bases short, with 18 bases between. The CDR3 loop spans 15 amino acids. The CDR3 loop is CASSPSGTPIYGYTF. CDR3 DNA: TGTGCCAGCAGCCCCTCCGGGACACCGATCTATGGCTACACCTTC.

This chain links TRBV27 with TRBJ2-3, with 8 bases fitting TRBD2. The CDR3 is made up of 15 amino acids. Trimming at V came to 4 bases and at J to 5 bases, leaving 8 bases not matched to a gene. Germline loops: CDR1 MNHEY, CDR2 SMNVEV (reference sequence). The DNA of the CDR3 is TGTGCCAGCAGTTATCGGGGGGGCCTGGGAGATACGCAGTATTTT. Its protein product is CASSYRGGLGDTQYF.

The chain has TRBV18 and TRBJ2-3, with 9 nucleotides matching TRBD1. The CDR3 loop spans 15 amino acids. Germline V gene lookup returns CDR1 KGHSH and CDR2 LQKENI. V lost 3 bases and J lost 3; bases outside the gene matches: 4. The CDR3 here is CASSPGQGITDTQYF. For the CDR3, the DNA is TGTGCCAGCTCACCCGGACAGGGGATTACAGATACGCAGTATTTT.

This rearrangement joins TRBV5-1 to TRBJ1-1; TRBD1 matches at 8 bases. The CDR3 has 12 residues. CDR1 SGHRS and CDR2 YFSETQ come from the germline V gene. V was pared by 0 bases and J by 11 bases, with 3 bases of the junction left unmatched. CDR3 bases: TGCGCCAGCAGCTTGGCACAGGGGGTGGCTTTCTTT. This gives the protein CASSLAQGVAFF.

This clone was seen more than once but under ten times. V is TRBV7-8 and J is TRBJ2-2, with D possibly TRBD2 on 6 matching bases. This CDR3 is built from 17 residues. With 6 bases removed from V and 6 bases from J, the gap between germline ends came to 23 bases. Germline CDR1 is SGHVS and CDR2 is FQNEAQ. The CDR3 DNA reads as TGTGCCAGCAGGCCAAGGGGTAGCGGAACGAAGTCCGGGGAGCTGTTTTTT. Amino acid sequence: CASRPRGSGTKSGELFF.

V and J are TRBV15 and TRBJ1-1; D possibly corresponds to TRBD1 (5 bases). CDR3 size: 14 residues. Trimming removed 3 bases from V and 0 bases from J, with 8 bases in between. Looked up from germline, CDR1 is LNHNV and CDR2 is YYDKDF (reference sequence). The CDR3 coding sequence is TGTGCCACCAGCAGGGGGGGATTGAACACTGAAGCTTTCTTT. It yields the protein CATSRGGLNTEAFF.

This clone was seen more than once but under ten times. In DNA, the CDR3 is TGCAGTGCTAGTGGAGGTCCGGACACTGAAGCTTTCTTT. Protein: CSASGGPDTEAFF. V gene TRBV20-1 combines with J gene TRBJ1-1; no clear D. V lost 3 bases to trimming and J lost 3 bases, with 11 bases between them. The CDR3 has 13 amino acids. Germline V gene lookup returns CDR1 DFQATT and CDR2 SNEGSKA (reference sequence).

The V and J genes are TRBV9 and TRBJ2-5; D may be TRBD2 (7 bases). Trimming cost V 0 bases and J 2 bases, with 11 bases left between them. This CDR3 is built from 15 residues. Germline CDR1 is SGDLS and CDR2 is YYNGEE. Here the CDR3 DNA reads TGTGCCAGCAGCGTAGCGGGGGGCCTACAAGAGACCCAGTACTTC. Its translation: CASSVAGGLQETQYF.